Only one count was recorded for the clone carrying this TCR beta chain. Patients with a history of autoimmune disease or on systemic immunosuppression were excluded. This record belongs to a study of OX40 agonist ivuxolimab in advanced cancers. On the study more broadly: Across the patients, intravenous ivuxolimab was delivered every 2 weeks at 0.01 to 10 mg/kg. One hepatocellular carcinoma and two cutaneous melanoma patients partially responded.

Profiled with immunoSEQ multiplex PCR; TCRdb holds only in-frame clones, not every one. This sample carries tens of thousands of clones, 85% to 90% of them seen once, and the ten largest clones take 1.9%. V lost 3 bases, J lost 5 bases, and 13 bases lay in between. Germline V gene lookup returns CDR1 SGHAT and CDR2 FQNNGV. This CDR3 contains 14 residues. Material: CD4+ or CD8+ T cells sorted from blood, obtained in a trial of the OX40 agonist ivuxolimab. The clonotype was recovered from an adult with an advanced solid tumor such as melanoma, head and neck, liver or kidney cancer. V and J are TRBV11-2 and TRBJ1-1; perhaps TRBD1 as D (6 bases). The CDR3, as DNA: TGTGCCAGCAGCTTCAGCCAGGGGAGGACTGAAGCTTTCTTT. The encoded protein is CASSFSQGRTEAFF.